The next 19 T cell receptor beta chains were all read from a single sample in a study of shared clonotypes between healthy human individuals. Repertoires were generated with immunoSEQ multiplex PCR, while TCRdb's copy carries only in-frame clones and drops some. The top ten hold approximately 1% of the sample, which has about 1.4 million clones, over 95% seen once. The specimen was naive CD4+ T cells sorted from blood. As to subset: CD45RA+ positively selected. These receptors originate from a man aged 25 to 45 in good health.

CDR3 sequence reads: CASGQGNEQYF. The CDR3 DNA reads TGTGCCAGCGGACAGGGAAACGAGCAGTACTTC. This rearrangement joins TRBV6-1 to TRBJ2-7, with 8 positions matching TRBD1. Trimming cost V 8 bases and J 5 bases; bases outside gene matches: 2. Germline CDR1 MNHNS, CDR2 SASEGT. The CDR3 loop spans 11 amino acids.

In nucleotides, the CDR3 is TGTGCCAGCAGGTCCTTTCCGGGACAGGGAATTCCAGATACGCAGTATTTT. It codes for CASRSFPGQGIPDTQYF. The chain employs TRBV7-2 and TRBJ2-3, with 9 bases aligning to TRBD1. With 6 bases clipped from V and 4 bases from J, the junction kept 14 bases outside the gene matches. Germline V CDR1 and CDR2: SGHTA, FQGNSA. The CDR3 runs 17 residues.

The chain has TRBV19 and TRBJ2-2; tentatively, D is TRBD2 (5 bases). Germline V lookup: CDR1 LNHDA, CDR2 SQIVND (reference sequence). V was cut by 3 bases and J by 0 bases, with 8 bases left in between. The CDR3 runs 15 residues. The CDR3 coding sequence is TGTGCCAGTAGTATCGGTAGCGCGAACACCGGGGAGCTGTTTTTT. This gives the protein CASSIGSANTGELFF.

The rearrangement joins TRBV5-1 to TRBJ2-6; TRBD1 might be the D (6 bases). Germline V gene lookup returns CDR1 SGHRS and CDR2 YFSETQ. V was shortened by 1 base and J by 4 bases, with 12 bases between the two germline ends. The CDR3 sequence is 16 residues long. In DNA, the CDR3 is TGCGCCAGCAGCTTGACAGGGAATCGGGGGGCCAACGTCCTGACTTTC. The encoded protein is CASSLTGNRGANVLTF.

The CDR3: CASSLGRRQGYEQYF. CDR3 nucleotides: TGTGCCAGCAGTTTAGGGCGGAGACAGGGGTACGAGCAGTACTTC. The rearrangement links TRBV28 to TRBJ2-7; the match to TRBD1 covers 8 bases. Germline values: CDR1 MDHEN, CDR2 SYDVKM. Losses at the gene ends were 2 bases for V and 4 bases for J; bases not matched to a gene: 7. The CDR3 loop spans 15 amino acids.

The sample holds one count of this clone. The rearrangement joins TRBV11-2 to TRBJ2-1, with 9 nucleotides matching TRBD1. V was clipped by 0 bases and J by 3 bases; unmatched bases: 3. The CDR3 has 16 amino acids. Germline V CDR1 and CDR2: SGHAT, FQNNGV. CDR3 nucleotides: TGTGCCAGCAGCTTAGAGGGGGACAGGGTCTACAATGAGCAGTTCTTC. This gives the protein CASSLEGDRVYNEQFF.

This chain links TRBV5-8 with TRBJ2-7; perhaps TRBD2 as D (5 bases). The CDR3 extends over 15 amino acids. Germline V gene lookup returns CDR1 SGHTS and CDR2 YDEGEE. V was pared by 9 bases and J by 2 bases, with 21 bases between. The CDR3 reads CATGLYGRGTYEQYF. The CDR3 DNA follows: TGTGCCACCGGACTGTACGGCAGAGGAACCTACGAGCAGTACTTC.

The chain employs TRBV18 and TRBJ1-3, with no clear D. CDR3 length equals 16 residues. CDR1 and CDR2 (germline): KGHSH, LQKENI. Trimming took off 3 bases at V and 0 bases at J, with 12 bases between the two ends. CDR3 sequence (DNA): TGTGCCAGCTCACCCATGATGGGAGACTCTGGAAACACCATATATTTT. Translating gives CASSPMMGDSGNTIYF.

The gene calls are TRBV4-1 and TRBJ2-3, with a possible D match to TRBD2 (5 bases). The germline V and J ends were trimmed by 4 bases and 0 bases, with 23 bases remaining between them. This CDR3 is built from 19 residues. Germline V gene lookup returns CDR1 MGHRA and CDR2 YSYEKL. CDR3 amino acids: CASSPRSGNSVSSTDTQYF. In DNA form, the CDR3 reads TGCGCCAGCAGCCCCCGTTCGGGAAATTCCGTCTCGAGCACAGATACGCAGTATTTT.

Points on this clone: This CDR3 is also generated by other DNA sequences in the sample. The chain is built from TRBV5-1 and TRBJ1-1; D gene uncertain. The ends were cut back, 1 base at V and 1 base at J, with 5 bases in the middle. Germline V gene data show CDR1 as SGHRS and CDR2 as YFSETQ. CDR3 size: 13 residues. Here the CDR3 reads CASSLTGNTEAFF. CDR3 DNA: TGCGCCAGCAGCTTGACGGGGAACACTGAAGCTTTCTTT.

As for this clone: Other nucleotide sequences in the sample specify the same CDR3. In nucleotides, the CDR3 is TGCGCCAGCAGCTTAGAAGGTACGCAGTATTTT. It specifies CASSLEGTQYF. This rearrangement joins TRBV5-1 to TRBJ2-3; D remains ambiguous. The CDR3 extends over 11 amino acids. The V end was cut by 2 bases, the J end by 8 bases, with 6 bases between. Germline assignment: CDR1 SGHRS and CDR2 YFSETQ.

This clone appeared a single time. This rearrangement joins TRBV10-3 to TRBJ2-3, with D perhaps being TRBD1 or TRBD2 (5 bases each). Germline CDR1 ENHRY, CDR2 SYGVKD. The CDR3 contains 18 residues. Trimming took off 7 bases at V and 0 bases at J, with 23 bases between the two ends. CDR3 nucleotides: TGTGCCATCAACCCATCCCGTGGGGGAAGGACTAGCACAGATACGCAGTATTTT. This codes for CAINPSRGGRTSTDTQYF.

The chain employs TRBV28 and TRBJ2-1; D tentatively reads TRBD1 or TRBD2 (5 bases each). The CDR3 is made up of 13 amino acids. V was clipped by 5 bases and J by 12 bases, with 17 bases between them. CDR1 is MDHEN and CDR2 is SYDVKM in the germline V gene. CDR3 residues: CASSPGTWKSQFF. The DNA of the CDR3 is TGTGCCAGCAGTCCCGGGACGTGGAAGTCGCAGTTCTTC.

The rearrangement links TRBV4-2 to TRBJ1-4; 10 bases map to TRBD1. With 1 base clipped from V and 11 bases from J, the junction kept 13 bases outside the gene matches. The germline V gene encodes CDR1 LGHNA and CDR2 YNFKEQ. The CDR3 is 17 residues long. The DNA for the CDR3 is TGTGCCAGCAGCCAAGGGACAGGGGGTCGGGAGGGCGGTAAACTGTTTTTT. Translated: CASSQGTGGREGGKLFF.

This sequence joins TRBV6-6 and TRBJ2-7; 10 nucleotides align to TRBD1. The CDR3 contains 15 residues. The germline gives CDR1 MNHNY, CDR2 SVGAGI (reference sequence). V trimming: 11 bases; J trimming: 5 bases; junction bases outside the gene matches: 15. CDR3 bases: TGTGCCGTCTATCCGAGGGGACAGGGGTCCGACGAGCAGTACTTC. This sequence encodes CAVYPRGQGSDEQYF.

This chain joins TRBV5-6 and TRBJ1-2, with 10 nucleotides matching TRBD1. Germline V gene data show CDR1 as SGHDT and CDR2 as YYEEEE. V was pared by 0 bases and J by 0 bases, with 5 bases of the junction left unmatched. This CDR3 has 17 residues. The DNA of the CDR3 is TGTGCCAGCAGCTTGGAGGACAGGGGGTTTGCTAACTATGGCTACACCTTC. Protein product: CASSLEDRGFANYGYTF.

The chain couples TRBV27 to TRBJ2-2; 10 nucleotides line up with TRBD1. The junction had 15 bases not matched to a gene; V was cut back by 5 bases and J by 12 bases. The germline V gene encodes CDR1 MNHEY and CDR2 SMNVEV (reference sequence). CDR3 length: 16 amino acids. CDR3 nucleotide sequence: TGTGCCAGCAGTAAATCGACCGGGACAGGGGTGTATAAGCTGTTTTTT. This translates into CASSKSTGTGVYKLFF.

V and J are TRBV15 and TRBJ2-5, with D possibly being TRBD1 (6 bases). Germline CDR1 LNHNV, CDR2 YYDKDF (reference sequence). The CDR3 runs 14 residues. Between the trimmed V and J ends, which lost 2 bases and 1 base, there was a span of 8 bases. CDR3 in DNA: TGTGCCACCAGCAGAAGGACAGCCCAAGAGACCCAGTACTTC. Translated, it gives CATSRRTAQETQYF. Full variable domain (outside the CDR3, taken from reference TRBV15 and TRBJ2-5): DAMVIQNPRYQVTQFGKPVTLSCSQTLNHNVMYWYQQKSSQAPKLLFHYYDKDFNNEADTPDNFQSRRPNTSFCFLDIRSPGLGDTAMYLCATSRRTAQETQYFGPGTRLLVL.

V gene TRBV5-1 combines with J gene TRBJ1-1, with D uncertain. With 5 bases removed from V and 1 base from J, the gap between germline ends came to 12 bases. The CDR3 is 14 residues long. The V gene's germline CDR1 is SGHRS and CDR2 YFSETQ. The CDR3 DNA follows: TGCGCCAGCAGGGTTATAGGTAGGAACACTGAAGCTTTCTTT. The encoded protein is CASRVIGRNTEAFF. Based on the CDR3 plus reference TRBV5-1 and TRBJ1-1, the full variable domain is KAGVTQTPRYLIKTRGQQVTLSCSPISGHRSVSWYQQTPGQGLQFLFEYFSETQRNKGNFPGRFSGRQFSNSRSEMNVSTLELGDSALYLCASRVIGRNTEAFFGQGTRLTVV.